A selection of T cell receptor beta chains follows, all from one sample in a study of response to subunit inactivated influenza vaccine. TCRdb redid the calling of the RT-PCR reads with MiXCR, one entry per CDR3 protein. The sample consists of around 480,000 distinct CDR3 sequences, approximately 15% of them appearing once. Sample: CD4+ T cells sorted from PBMCs, taken about 24 months after vaccination. These receptors originate from a man between 50 and 70 years old who received an inactivated influenza vaccine. CDR3s include the opening cysteine and the closing phenylalanine or tryptophan. The D gene is left open where the match is weak. Size is omitted from some rows. Given values are once, few, many or a class for expanded clones.

TRBJ1-1 | TRBV10-3 | NA | NA | TGTGCCATCAGTGATTCGGGACTCCTGAACACTGAAGCTTTCTTT | CAISDSGLLNTEAFF
TRBJ2-7 | TRBV6-2/TRBV6-3 | NA | few | TGTGCCAGCAGCAAACACGGGGGAACCTACGAGCAGTACTTC | CASSKHGGTYEQYF
TRBJ2-4 | TRBV12-3/TRBV12-4 | NA | NA | TGTGCCAGCAGGAATACCGGGACTCAGAGACACATTCAGTACTTC | CASRNTGTQRHIQYF
TRBJ2-2 | TRBV5-1 | NA | NA | TGCGCCAGCAGCTTGGCCGGCAGCTCTTTGCTCACCGGGGAGCTGTTTTTT | CASSLAGSSLLTGELFF
TRBJ2-1 | TRBV18 | TRBD2 | few | TGTGCCAGCTCACCACTGTCAGCGGGAGGGCCAGGCAATGAGCAGTTCTTC | CASSPLSAGGPGNEQFF
TRBJ2-1 | TRBV5-1 | NA | NA | TGCGCCAGCAGCTCCGACGGCGGCTCCTACAATGAGCAGTTCTTC | CASSSDGGSYNEQFF
TRBJ2-3 | TRBV6-5 | TRBD2 | NA | TGTGCCAGCAGTTACTCGTGGACTAGCGGGGGAAGGACAGATACGCAGTATTTT | CASSYSWTSGGRTDTQYF
TRBJ2-5 | TRBV5-1 | NA | few | TGCGCCAGCAGCTCAACCGACAGATTAGAGACCCAGTACTTC | CASSSTDRLETQYF
TRBJ1-5 | TRBV6-2/TRBV6-3 | TRBD1 | NA | TGTGCCAGCAGACAGGGGGCTGCTCAGCCCCAGCATTTT | CASRQGAAQPQHF
TRBJ2-7 | TRBV18 | NA | NA | TGTGCCAGCTCACCACTTTCGCACGAGCAGTACTTC | CASSPLSHEQYF
TRBJ2-7 | TRBV10-3 | TRBD1 | few | TGTGCCATCAGCCCGGGGACAGGGGTTTCCTACGAGCAGTACTTC | CAISPGTGVSYEQYF
TRBJ1-1 | TRBV7-9 | NA | few | TGTGCCAGCAGCTTAGCCGGTTTAGGGGAAGTCACTGAAGCTTTCTTT | CASSLAGLGEVTEAFF
TRBJ2-1 | TRBV7-9 | NA | NA | TGTGCCAGCAGCCCCGACCGCTATTCCTACAATGAGCAGTTCTTC | CASSPDRYSYNEQFF
TRBJ2-7 | TRBV2 | NA | NA | TGTGCCAGCAGGACCGCGAGGGGTGCGGGGCAGTACTTC | CASRTARGAGQYF
TRBJ2-2 | TRBV5-6 | NA | NA | TGTGCCAGCAGCCTCACCCAGGGAGCGAACACCGGGGAGCTGTTTTTT | CASSLTQGANTGELFF
TRBJ2-7 | TRBV7-8 | NA | few | TGTGCCAGCAGCTTGGGCCGTCAGTCTTACGAGCAGTACTTC | CASSLGRQSYEQYF
TRBJ2-5 | TRBV30 | TRBD1 | few | TGTGCCTGGAATAGGCTGGACAGGCCCGAGACCCAGTACTTC | CAWNRLDRPETQYF
TRBJ2-5 | TRBV11-2 | TRBD2 | NA | TGTGCCAGCAGCTCACGTGTAGGCGGGAGGTTCGAGACCCAGTACTTC | CASSSRVGGRFETQYF
TRBJ1-2 | TRBV7-9 | NA | few | TGTGCCAGCGTTGGGGGCGGCTATGGCTACACCTTC | CASVGGGYGYTF
TRBJ1-4 | TRBV6-5 | TRBD1 | few | TGTGCCAGCAGTTGGGGGACAGGGGGTAATGAAAAACTGTTTTTT | CASSWGTGGNEKLFF
TRBJ1-5 | TRBV10-3 | TRBD1 | few | TGTGCCATCAGTGAGGACAGGGGCCAGCCCCAGCATTTT | CAISEDRGQPQHF
TRBJ2-3 | TRBV5-8 | TRBD2 | NA | TGTGCCAGCAGCTTGGGTTCCAGCGGGACCACAGATACGCAGTATTTT | CASSLGSSGTTDTQYF
TRBJ2-5 | TRBV25-1 | TRBD2 | NA | TGTGCCAGCAGTGAAGGTCGACTAGCGGGGGCGCCGGGGGAGACCCAGTACTTC | CASSEGRLAGAPGETQYF
TRBJ2-7 | TRBV5-1 | TRBD1 | few | TGCGCCAGCAGCTTGTCTGGGACAGGGCATCTCGCGGAGCAGTACTTC | CASSLSGTGHLAEQYF
TRBJ2-3 | TRBV11-2 | NA | few | TGTGCCAGCAGCTCCCCCTGGGCTAGCGTTCAGAGCACAGATACGCAGTATTTT | CASSSPWASVQSTDTQYF
TRBJ2-1 | TRBV7-9 | TRBD2 | NA | TGTGCCAGCAGCTTAGCTTGGAGCGGGGGTGAGCAGTTCTTC | CASSLAWSGGEQFF
TRBJ2-3 | TRBV15 | TRBD1 | many | TGTGCCACCAGCAGGGGACAGGGGACAGATACGCAGTATTTT | CATSRGQGTDTQYF
TRBJ1-1 | TRBV20-1 | NA | NA | TGCAGTGCTAACACAGGGCTGGAGAAAGCTTTCTTT | CSANTGLEKAFF
TRBJ1-1 | TRBV5-4 | NA | few | TGTGCCAGCAGCTCCGGGGCACGGAACACTGAAGCTTTCTTT | CASSSGARNTEAFF
TRBJ1-5 | TRBV6-2/TRBV6-3 | NA | NA | TGTGCCAGCACCCCCGGCGAGCGGGGTCAGCCCCAGCATTTT | CASTPGERGQPQHF
TRBJ2-7 | TRBV30 | TRBD2 | NA | TGTGCCTGGAGAAGGTCCGAACTAGCGGATTACGAGCAGTACTTC | CAWRRSELADYEQYF
TRBJ2-1 | TRBV9 | NA | few | TGTGCCAGCAGCGTGGGGGAAAATGAGCAGTTCTTC | CASSVGENEQFF
TRBJ2-3 | TRBV6-5 | NA | NA | TGTGCCAGCAGTTCCCAGACCTCTAGGGCAGATACGCAGTATTTT | CASSSQTSRADTQYF
TRBJ2-3 | TRBV11-2 | TRBD2 | many | TGTGCCAGCAGCTTGACTAGCGGGGTTAGCACAGATACGCAGTATTTT | CASSLTSGVSTDTQYF
TRBJ2-7 | TRBV14 | NA | NA | TGTGCCAGCAGCCGAGGGTCCCTTGGGAGTTACGAGCAGTACTTC | CASSRGSLGSYEQYF
TRBJ2-2 | TRBV7-2 | TRBD2 | few | TGTGCCAGCAGCTTCTGGCTAGCGGGGAACACCGGGGAGCTGTTTTTT | CASSFWLAGNTGELFF
TRBJ2-3 | TRBV5-1 | TRBD2 | NA | TGCGCCAGCAGCTTGGCCGGCTGGGGGGGTGATACGCAGTATTTT | CASSLAGWGGDTQYF
TRBJ2-2 | TRBV28 | TRBD2 | once | TGTGCCAGCGGGCGACTAGCTTCGAACACCGGGGAGCTGTTTTTT | CASGRLASNTGELFF
TRBJ1-2 | TRBV10-2 | NA | many | TGCGCCACTATGACAGGAGCCTATGGCTACACCTTC | CATMTGAYGYTF
TRBJ2-7 | TRBV10-3 | NA | few | TGTGCCATCAGTGGGTCCCAGGGGGGACAGAGCTCCTACGAGCAGTACTTC | CAISGSQGGQSSYEQYF
TRBJ2-1 | TRBV27 | NA | NA | TGTGCCAGCAGGGCAGGGACAACCCACAATGAGCAGTTCTTC | CASRAGTTHNEQFF
TRBJ2-4 | TRBV7-2 | TRBD2 | few | TGTGCCAGCAGCCACGGGGGGGCGGCCAAAAACATTCAGTACTTC | CASSHGGAAKNIQYF
TRBJ2-7 | TRBV12-3/TRBV12-4 | NA | NA | TGTGCCAGCAGTTTCTTCGGGCAGCCCTACGAGCAGTACTTC | CASSFFGQPYEQYF
TRBJ2-2 | TRBV24-1 | NA | few | TGTGCCACCAGTGAGGTGTACACCGGGGAGCTGTTTTTT | CATSEVYTGELFF